This T cell receptor (beta chain) originates from a study of post-analysis software for immune sequencing data. Whole-study findings and limits: Among multiple sclerosis patients, normalized Chao1 diversity was significantly below that of controls. By F measure, samples from a shared preparation batch strongly co-clustered. Patients used several TRBV segments, including TRBV5-6, TRBV5-1 and TRBV20-1, more often than controls.

TCR beta cDNA libraries had unique molecular identifiers. Once roughly 0.85 to 11 million T cells were used, 400,000 to 550,000 cDNA molecules resulted. TCRdb recomputed calls from the PCR reads with MiXCR, one row per CDR3 protein. The sample records 500,000 to 600,000 distinct CDR3 sequences, 44% being singletons. The length of the CDR3 is 15 residues. Germline V gene sequence: CDR1 MNHEY, CDR2 SMNVEV (reference sequence). V gave up 4 bases and J gave up 9 bases, with 20 bases separating them. Details on this clonotype: Antigen unknown.

Material for sequencing was blood. The J gene is TRBJ2-3, the V gene TRBV27, with D perhaps TRBD2 (6 bases). This sequence was found in a girl between 5 and 17 years old with multiple sclerosis. CDR3 region: CASSWGRAGPTTQYF. DNA of the CDR3: TGTGCCAGCAGTTGGGGCAGGGCGGGACCCACGACGCAGTATTTT.